The 2 T cell receptor beta chains presented below share a single source sample, sequenced in a study of T cell responses to AZD1222 COVID-19 vaccine. Sequencing used immunoSEQ multiplex PCR; TCRdb keeps in-frame clones, though not all of them. The table records around 110,000 clones, 70% to 90% of them present only once. The input for sequencing was peripheral blood, taken on day 0 of AZD1222 vaccination. Receptors were obtained from an adult in good health.

CDR3: CASSRDRSSLFF. In DNA, the CDR3 is TGTGCCAGCAGCCGAGACCGGAGTAGCTTGTTCTTC. The V call is TRBV14, the J call TRBJ2-1; D unresolved. The germline V and J ends were trimmed by 4 bases and 15 bases, with 16 bases remaining between them. The CDR3 runs 12 residues. The germline V gene encodes CDR1 SGHDN and CDR2 FVKESK.

The chain uses TRBV18 and TRBJ1-2, with 8 positions matching TRBD1. The V and J ends lost 3 bases and 7 bases, in that order; junction bases with no gene match: 4. CDR1 is KGHSH and CDR2 is LQKENI in the germline V gene. This CDR3 contains 13 residues. The CDR3 DNA follows: TGTGCCAGCTCACCCCCCGACAGGGGTGGCTACACCTTC. Translation: CASSPPDRGGYTF.